Below, 24 T cell receptor beta chains from the same sample are listed, as sequenced in a study of blood T cells in healthy people across ages. Primed by a sample-barcoded 5' primer and a J-beta primer mix, a second PCR proceeded for about 7 to 11 cycles. Each CDR3 protein is one row after TCRdb ran MiXCR on the 5' RACE reads. The table has 700,000 or so distinct CDR3 sequences, around 38% seen once. Specimen: blood. Receptor source: a man aged 80 or over in good health.

In its sample, this clonotype was seen once. V usage is TRBV9 and J usage is TRBJ1-2; the D is unclear. The germline V gene has CDR1 SGDLS and CDR2 YYNGEE. The CDR3 extends over 12 amino acids. V was trimmed by 1 base and J by 8 bases, leaving 9 bases between them. The CDR3, as DNA: TGTGCCAGCAGCGTACTGAAAGGGGGCTACACCTTC. This sequence encodes CASSVLKGGYTF.

The chain carries TRBV2 and TRBJ2-6, with a possible D match to TRBD1 (5 bases). This CDR3 is built from 19 residues. The germline gives CDR1 SNHLY, CDR2 FYNNEI. The V end lost 2 bases, the J end lost 1 base, and 18 bases lay between the germline ends. The CDR3 sequence: CASSEPGRPQGSGANVLTF. The CDR3 DNA reads TGTGCCAGCAGTGAACCCGGTCGCCCTCAGGGTTCTGGGGCCAACGTCCTGACTTTC. Complete variable domain (other parts from reference TRBV2 and TRBJ2-6): EPEVTQTPSHQVTQMGQEVILRCVPISNHLYFYWYRQILGQKVEFLVSFYNNEISEKSEIFDDQFSVERPDGSNFTLKIRSTKLEDSAMYFCASSEPGRPQGSGANVLTFGAGSRLTVL.

This CDR3 reads CASSLKWGPYEQYF. The CDR3 nucleotides are TGTGCCAGCAGCTTGAAATGGGGCCCCTACGAGCAGTACTTC. V is TRBV5-6 and J is TRBJ2-4; possibly TRBD1 for D (5 bases). With the DNA end fitting TRBJ2-7 better, the J assignment may be wrong. CDR1 SGHDT and CDR2 YYEEEE come from the germline V gene. The CDR3 is 14 amino acids.

This chain joins TRBV20-1 and TRBJ2-3, with D perhaps TRBD2 (6 bases). Germline values: CDR1 DFQATT, CDR2 SNEGSKA (reference sequence). The CDR3 is 15 residues long. Trimming shortened V by 6 bases and J by 1 base, and 17 bases separated the two germline ends. The CDR3 loop is CSAAGTLVGTDTQYF. DNA for the CDR3: TGCAGTGCGGCCGGGACTCTGGTAGGCACAGATACGCAGTATTTT.

This clonotype was observed a handful of times. The chain recombines TRBV6-2 or TRBV6-3 with TRBJ2-2; D is possibly TRBD1 (6 bases). Germline CDR1 MNHEY, CDR2 SVGEGT. Trimming removed 0 bases at V and 5 bases at J, with 10 bases between. The length of the CDR3 is 15 residues. CDR3 protein: CASSYSGGRTGELFF. In DNA form, the CDR3 reads TGTGCCAGCAGTTACTCTGGGGGCCGGACCGGGGAGCTGTTTTTT.

The gene calls are TRBV11-2 and TRBJ2-5; D ambiguous. Per germline, CDR1 SGHAT and CDR2 FQNNGV. This CDR3 comprises 14 residues. V was pared by 2 bases and J by 1 base, with 8 bases between. The CDR3 DNA reads TGTGCCAGCAGCTTAAGAACAGCCCAAGAGACCCAGTACTTC. Translated, it gives CASSLRTAQETQYF. The full variable domain, completed using reference TRBV11-2 and TRBJ2-5, is EAGVAQSPRYKIIEKRQSVAFWCNPISGHATLYWYQQILGQGPKLLIQFQNNGVVDDSQLPKDRFSAERLKGVDSTLKIQPAKLEDSAVYLCASSLRTAQETQYFGPGTRLLVL.

Many counts were recorded for this clonotype. This rearrangement joins TRBV11-2 to TRBJ1-6; 9 bases match TRBD1. The germline gives CDR1 SGHAT, CDR2 FQNNGV. The ends lost 5 bases at V and 0 bases at J; junction bases unmatched: 17. The CDR3 is made up of 21 amino acids. CDR3 DNA: TGTGCCAGCAGCGAACCTTTTCGCCGGGACAGGGAAGGCTCCTATAATTCACCCCTCCACTTT. As protein: CASSEPFRRDREGSYNSPLHF.

This clonotype showed up just a few times. This rearrangement joins TRBV20-1 to TRBJ2-7, with 10 positions matching TRBD1. The CDR3 is made up of 13 amino acids. The germline gives CDR1 DFQATT, CDR2 SNEGSKA (reference sequence). J was trimmed by 2 bases and V by 6 bases; bases with no gene match: 4. The CDR3 is CSATGQGAYEQYF. CDR3 DNA sequence: TGCAGTGCAACCGGACAGGGGGCCTACGAGCAGTACTTC.

This clonotype was seen more than once but under ten times. The J gene is TRBJ2-3, the V gene TRBV7-9; TRBD1 agrees at 7 bases. The CDR3 consists of 15 residues. Germline V lookup: CDR1 SEHNR, CDR2 FQNEAQ (reference sequence). Germline trimming cut 1 base from V and 4 bases from J; bases unmatched to any gene: 5. The CDR3: CASSLGRTGADTQYF. The CDR3 DNA follows: TGTGCCAGCAGCTTAGGCAGGACAGGAGCAGATACGCAGTATTTT.

This clonotype occurred once. The chain recombines TRBV28 with TRBJ1-2, with D hard to call. V was trimmed by 6 bases and J by 7 bases, leaving 18 bases between them. Per germline, CDR1 MDHEN and CDR2 SYDVKM. This CDR3 region has 14 residues. The CDR3 region has the DNA TGTGCCAGCAGCGACTCCCTAGGTGGCCGTGGCTACACCTTC. Encoded protein: CASSDSLGGRGYTF.

The genes are TRBV12-3 or TRBV12-4 and TRBJ2-5; TRBD2 aligns across 10 bases. V trimming: 4 bases; J trimming: 5 bases; junction bases outside the gene matches: 13. The CDR3 has 17 residues. CDR3 sequence reads: CASSSPQLAGKTETQYF. The CDR3 bases are TGTGCCAGCAGTTCCCCGCAACTAGCGGGGAAAACGGAGACCCAGTACTTC.

This clonotype turned up a few times. The rearrangement uses TRBV20-1 and TRBJ2-1; 11 bases map to TRBD2. The junction had 4 bases not matched to a gene; V was cut back by 1 base and J by 2 bases. This CDR3 is built from 16 residues. Looked up from germline, CDR1 is DFQATT and CDR2 is SNEGSKA (reference sequence). In DNA, the CDR3 is TGCAGTGCTAGAGGGGGACTAGCGGTGGCCTACAATGAGCAGTTCTTC. The encoded protein is CSARGGLAVAYNEQFF.

The chain couples TRBV6-2 or TRBV6-3 to TRBJ1-5; tentative D call: TRBD1 (6 bases). Germline CDR1 and CDR2: MNHEY and SVGEGT. V lost 2 bases and J 7 bases, leaving 15 bases between the germline ends. This CDR3 is 15 amino acids long. CDR3 in DNA: TGTGCCAGCAGTTACCGCAAACAGGGTAAGCAGCCCCAGCATTTT. This sequence encodes CASSYRKQGKQPQHF.

This clonotype was observed a handful of times. V is TRBV20-1 and J is TRBJ2-1, with TRBD2 matching 10 bases. The germline CDR1 and CDR2 sequences are DFQATT and SNEGSKA (reference sequence). Unmatched junction bases numbered 17, after V lost 6 bases and J lost 3 bases. The CDR3 loop spans 18 amino acids. CDR3 residues: CSAPPGAGGPWDYNEQFF. CDR3 sequence (DNA): TGCAGTGCCCCTCCGGGAGCGGGGGGGCCGTGGGACTACAATGAGCAGTTCTTC.

This clonotype was counted between two and nine times. V is TRBV6-2 or TRBV6-3 and J is TRBJ2-2, with 9 bases matching TRBD1. Germline trimming cut 2 bases from V and 7 bases from J; bases unmatched to any gene: 8. Per the germline V gene, CDR1 is MNHEY and CDR2 is SVGEGT. The CDR3 loop spans 16 amino acids. This chain's CDR3 is CASSYAGTGNHGELFF. The CDR3 DNA follows: TGTGCCAGCAGTTACGCCGGGACAGGGAATCACGGGGAGCTGTTTTTT.

This clonotype was counted only a few times. The chain combines TRBV9 with TRBJ1-6; D unresolved. Germline lookup yields CDR1 SGDLS and CDR2 YYNGEE. The CDR3 has 13 amino acids. V dropped 4 bases and J dropped 7 bases, with 9 bases sitting between them. CDR3 bases: TGTGCCAGCAGCACGACCGTAAATTCACCCCTCCACTTT. Its protein product is CASSTTVNSPLHF.

This chain uses TRBV14 with TRBJ2-7; D tentatively reads TRBD1 or TRBD2 (6 bases each). Deletions cut 5 bases from V and 4 bases from J, with 18 bases between. The CDR3 runs 15 residues. Per germline, CDR1 SGHDN and CDR2 FVKESK. The CDR3 DNA follows: TGTGCCAGCAGCTCCCGTGGGGGGCTCTTATACGAGCAGTACTTC. Protein sequence: CASSSRGGLLYEQYF.

The CDR3 DNA reads as TGTGCCAGCAGCTTATTCGATAGACGTGGCTACACCTTC. It translates to CASSLFDRRGYTF. The genes are TRBV7-2 and TRBJ1-2; no clear D. CDR1 SGHTA and CDR2 FQGNSA come from the germline V gene. The length of the CDR3 is 13 residues. Trimming shortened V by 2 bases and J by 7 bases, and 11 bases separated the two germline ends.

This clonotype came up a few times. This chain uses TRBV7-2 with TRBJ2-4; 7 nucleotides agree with TRBD1. The assigned J gene may be wrong: the sequence end matches TRBJ2-5 better. Looked up from germline, CDR1 is SGHTA and CDR2 is FQGNSA. The CDR3 totals 14 residues. CDR3 nucleotides: TGTGCCAGCAGTTCGACAGGGAACGCAGAGACCCAGTACTTC. This gives the protein CASSSTGNAETQYF.

The chain employs TRBV20-1 and TRBJ2-3, with TRBD2 matching over 12 bases. V was clipped by 6 bases and J by 4 bases; unmatched bases: 5. Germline V CDR1 and CDR2: DFQATT, SNEGSKA (reference sequence). The CDR3 sequence is 14 residues long. The CDR3 nucleotides read TGCAGTGCGTGGACTAGCGGGGAGGCAGATACGCAGTATTTT. The encoded protein is CSAWTSGEADTQYF.

This clonotype has at least ten counts. The chain is built from TRBV7-2 and TRBJ2-4; D is perhaps TRBD1 (6 bases). V was pared by 5 bases and J by 9 bases, with 17 bases between. Germline CDR1 reads SGHTA; CDR2 reads FQGNSA. This CDR3 comprises 14 residues. CDR3 region: CASSPNRDRVIQYF. Written as DNA, the CDR3 is TGTGCCAGCAGCCCAAACAGGGATCGGGTCATTCAGTACTTC.

This clonotype has only a few counts. J is TRBJ1-2 and V is TRBV3-1; D uncertain. In germline, CDR1 is LGHDT, CDR2 YNNKEL (reference sequence). The V gene lost 4 bases and the J gene lost 8 bases, with 14 bases spanning the gap. The CDR3 covers 13 residues. The CDR3 loop is CASSRGSDSGYTF. Here the CDR3 DNA reads TGTGCCAGCAGCCGCGGCTCTGATTCCGGCTACACCTTC.

This clonotype occurred a few times. The rearrangement links TRBV15 to TRBJ2-3; no clear D. The CDR3 has 14 residues. Trimming stripped 0 bases from V and 1 base from J, with 5 bases between. Germline-derived CDR1 and CDR2 are LNHNV and YYDKDF (reference sequence). Written as DNA, the CDR3 is TGTGCCACCAGCAGAGATCTTGGCACAGATACGCAGTATTTT. This translates into CATSRDLGTDTQYF. Using reference TRBV15 and TRBJ2-3 for the parts outside the CDR3, the full variable domain is DAMVIQNPRYQVTQFGKPVTLSCSQTLNHNVMYWYQQKSSQAPKLLFHYYDKDFNNEADTPDNFQSRRPNTSFCFLDIRSPGLGDTAMYLCATSRDLGTDTQYFGPGTRLTVL.

V gene TRBV28 combines with J gene TRBJ2-7; D might be TRBD2 (5 bases). The CDR3 consists of 15 residues. Germline V CDR1 and CDR2: MDHEN, SYDVKM. The V gene lost 1 base and the J gene lost 7 bases, with 17 bases spanning the gap. The CDR3 reads CASSLSGSLLGEQYF. The CDR3 DNA reads as TGTGCCAGCAGTTTATCGGGGAGCCTCCTCGGGGAGCAGTACTTC. Complete variable domain (other parts from reference TRBV28 and TRBJ2-7): DVKVTQSSRYLVKRTGEKVFLECVQDMDHENMFWYRQDPGLGLRLIYFSYDVKMKEKGDIPEGYSVSREKKERFSLILESASTNQTSMYLCASSLSGSLLGEQYFGPGTRLTVT.